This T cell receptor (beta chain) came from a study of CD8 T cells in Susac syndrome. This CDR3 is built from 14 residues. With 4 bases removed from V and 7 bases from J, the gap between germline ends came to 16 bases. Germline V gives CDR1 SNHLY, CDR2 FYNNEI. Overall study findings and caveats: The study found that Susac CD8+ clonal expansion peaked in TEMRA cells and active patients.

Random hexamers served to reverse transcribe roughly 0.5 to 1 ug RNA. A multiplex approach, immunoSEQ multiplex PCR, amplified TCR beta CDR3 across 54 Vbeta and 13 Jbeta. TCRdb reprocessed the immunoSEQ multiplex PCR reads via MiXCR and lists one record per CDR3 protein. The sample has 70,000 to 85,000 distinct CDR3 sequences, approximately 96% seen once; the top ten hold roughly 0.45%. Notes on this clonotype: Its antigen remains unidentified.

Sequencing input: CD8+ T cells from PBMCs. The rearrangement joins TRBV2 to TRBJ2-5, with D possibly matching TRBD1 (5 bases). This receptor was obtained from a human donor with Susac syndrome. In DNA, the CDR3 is TGTGCCAGCAGTGGGTTGGACAAACGAGTGACCCAGTACTTC. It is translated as CASSGLDKRVTQYF.